The clone carrying this T cell receptor (beta chain) showed up just a few times. The CDR3 has 15 residues. Germline lookup yields CDR1 MNHNS and CDR2 SASEGT. Trimming cost V 2 bases and J 1 base; bases outside gene matches: 4. This record comes from a study of blood T cell repertoires in COVID-19. Overall study: Italy, Spain and the United States were the sources of the convalescent and acute COVID-19 samples.

Sequenced by immunoSEQ multiplex PCR; TCRdb stores in-frame clones only, minus some. Among about 300,000 clones listed, roughly nine tenths were seen once. The source of this sequence is a man in his late teens or twenties with active or convalescent COVID-19. This chain connects TRBV6-1 to TRBJ1-1; TRBD1 matches at 7 bases. What was sequenced was peripheral blood. The CDR3 DNA reads as TGTGCCAGCAGTGAATGGGCAGGGGGGAACACTGAAGCTTTCTTT. Its protein is CASSEWAGGNTEAFF.